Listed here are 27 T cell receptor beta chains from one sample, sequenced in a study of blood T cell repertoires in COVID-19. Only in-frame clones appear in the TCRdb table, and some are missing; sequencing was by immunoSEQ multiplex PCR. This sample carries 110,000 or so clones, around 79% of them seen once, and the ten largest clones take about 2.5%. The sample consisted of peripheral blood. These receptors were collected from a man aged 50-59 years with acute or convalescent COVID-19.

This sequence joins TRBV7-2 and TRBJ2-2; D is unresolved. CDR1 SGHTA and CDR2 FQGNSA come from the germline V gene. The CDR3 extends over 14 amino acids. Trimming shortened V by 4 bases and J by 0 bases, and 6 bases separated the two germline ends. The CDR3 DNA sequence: TGTGCCAGCAGCTCTCGGGCGAACACCGGGGAGCTGTTTTTT. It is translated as CASSSRANTGELFF.

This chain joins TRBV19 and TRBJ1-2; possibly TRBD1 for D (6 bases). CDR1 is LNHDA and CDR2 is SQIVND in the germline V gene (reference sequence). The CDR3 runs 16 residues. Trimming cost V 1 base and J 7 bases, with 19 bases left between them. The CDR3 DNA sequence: TGTGCCAGTAGTATAGCCCACCAGGGGTCGAGCGGTGGCTACACCTTC. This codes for CASSIAHQGSSGGYTF.

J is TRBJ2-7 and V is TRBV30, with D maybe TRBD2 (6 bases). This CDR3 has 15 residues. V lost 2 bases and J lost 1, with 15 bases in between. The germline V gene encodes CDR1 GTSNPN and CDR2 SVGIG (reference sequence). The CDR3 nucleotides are TGTGCCTGGAGTTTCGGGGTAGCGGTTTCCTACGAGCAGTACTTC. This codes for CAWSFGVAVSYEQYF.

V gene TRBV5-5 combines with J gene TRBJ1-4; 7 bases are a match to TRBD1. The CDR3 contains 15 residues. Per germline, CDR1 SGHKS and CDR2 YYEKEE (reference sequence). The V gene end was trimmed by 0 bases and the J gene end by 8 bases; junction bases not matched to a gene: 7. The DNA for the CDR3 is TGTGCCAGCAGCTTGGTGTCAGGGGGGAAAGAAAAACTGTTTTTT. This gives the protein CASSLVSGGKEKLFF.

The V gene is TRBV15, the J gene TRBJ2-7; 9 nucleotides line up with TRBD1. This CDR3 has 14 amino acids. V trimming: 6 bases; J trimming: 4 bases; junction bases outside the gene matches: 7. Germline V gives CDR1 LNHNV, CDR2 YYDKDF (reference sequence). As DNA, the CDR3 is TGTGCCACCAGTCCGGACAGGGGTAGTTACGAGCAGTACTTC. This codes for CATSPDRGSYEQYF.

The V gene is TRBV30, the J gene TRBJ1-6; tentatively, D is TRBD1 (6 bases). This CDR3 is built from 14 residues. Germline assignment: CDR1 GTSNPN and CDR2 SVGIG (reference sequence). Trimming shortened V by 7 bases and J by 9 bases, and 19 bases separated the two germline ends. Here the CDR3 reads CASTLELGGSPLHF. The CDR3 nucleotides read TGTGCCTCCACACTGGAATTAGGGGGTTCACCCCTCCACTTT.

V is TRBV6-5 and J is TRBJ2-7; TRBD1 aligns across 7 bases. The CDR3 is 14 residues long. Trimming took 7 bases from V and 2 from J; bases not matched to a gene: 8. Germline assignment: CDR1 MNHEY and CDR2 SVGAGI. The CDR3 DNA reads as TGTGCCAGCACCGCCGGACAGGAGACCTACGAGCAGTACTTC. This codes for CASTAGQETYEQYF.

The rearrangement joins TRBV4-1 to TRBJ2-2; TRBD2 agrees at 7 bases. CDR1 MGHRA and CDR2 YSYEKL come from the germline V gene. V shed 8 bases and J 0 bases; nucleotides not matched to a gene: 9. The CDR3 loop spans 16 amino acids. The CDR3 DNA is TGCGCCAGCGAGAGACTAGCTGCCGCGAACACCGGGGAGCTGTTTTTT. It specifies CASERLAAANTGELFF.

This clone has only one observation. The CDR3 DNA reads TGTGCCAGCAGTGAAAGGGGTACCCACAATGAGCAGTTCTTC. Its translation: CASSERGTHNEQFF. This chain connects TRBV6-1 to TRBJ2-1; TRBD1 is a possible D gene (5 bases). The V and J ends lost 2 bases and 5 bases respectively, with 10 bases between them. CDR1 MNHNS and CDR2 SASEGT come from the germline V gene. The CDR3 contains 14 residues.

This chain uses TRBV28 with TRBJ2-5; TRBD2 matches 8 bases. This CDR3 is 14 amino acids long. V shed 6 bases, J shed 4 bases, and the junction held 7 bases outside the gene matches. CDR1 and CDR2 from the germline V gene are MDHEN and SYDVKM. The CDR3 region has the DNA TGTGCCAGCAGCCGGGGGGGGAGGCGAGAGACCCAGTACTTC. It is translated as CASSRGGRRETQYF.

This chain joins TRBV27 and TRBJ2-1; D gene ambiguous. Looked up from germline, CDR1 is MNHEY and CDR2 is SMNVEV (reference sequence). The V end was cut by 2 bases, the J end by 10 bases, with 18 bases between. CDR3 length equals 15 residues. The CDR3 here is CASSLDISHIGEQFF. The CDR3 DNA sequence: TGTGCCAGCAGTTTAGACATTTCCCACATTGGGGAGCAGTTCTTC.

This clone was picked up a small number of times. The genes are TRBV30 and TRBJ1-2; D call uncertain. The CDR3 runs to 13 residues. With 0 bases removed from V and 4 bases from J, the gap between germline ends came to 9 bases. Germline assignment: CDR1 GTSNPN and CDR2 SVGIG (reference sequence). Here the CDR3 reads CAWSVLRGYGYTF. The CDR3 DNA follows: TGTGCCTGGAGTGTACTGCGCGGCTATGGCTACACCTTC.

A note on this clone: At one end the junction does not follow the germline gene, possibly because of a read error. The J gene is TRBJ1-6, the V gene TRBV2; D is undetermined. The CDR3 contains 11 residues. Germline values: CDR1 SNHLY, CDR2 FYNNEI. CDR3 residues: CASNGGEGQYF. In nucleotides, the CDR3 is TGTGCCAGCAATGGAGGAGAAGGCCAGTACTTT. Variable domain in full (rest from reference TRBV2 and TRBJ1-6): EPEVTQTPSHQVTQMGQEVILRCVPISNHLYFYWYRQILGQKVEFLVSFYNNEISEKSEIFDDQFSVERPDGSNFTLKIRSTKLEDSAMYFCASNGGEGQYFGNGTRLTVT.

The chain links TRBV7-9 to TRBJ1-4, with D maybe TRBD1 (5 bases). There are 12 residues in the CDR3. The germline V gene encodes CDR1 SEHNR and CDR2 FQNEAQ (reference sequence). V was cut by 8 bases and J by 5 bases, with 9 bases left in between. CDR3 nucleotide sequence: TGTGCCAGCGGGGCGGACAATGAAAAACTGTTTTTT. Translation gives CASGADNEKLFF.

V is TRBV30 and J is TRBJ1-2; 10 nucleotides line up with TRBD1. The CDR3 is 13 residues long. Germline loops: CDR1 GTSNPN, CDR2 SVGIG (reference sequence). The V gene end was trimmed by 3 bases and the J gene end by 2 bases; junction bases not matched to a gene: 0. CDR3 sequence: CAWRGQGNYGYTF. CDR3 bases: TGTGCCTGGAGGGGACAGGGGAACTATGGCTACACCTTC.

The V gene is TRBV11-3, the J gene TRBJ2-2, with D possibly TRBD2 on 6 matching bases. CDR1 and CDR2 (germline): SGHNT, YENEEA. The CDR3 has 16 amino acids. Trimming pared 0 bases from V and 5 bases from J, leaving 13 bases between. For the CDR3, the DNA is TGTGCCAGCAGCTTAGAAGGGGAGGAGGGAACCGGGGAGCTGTTTTTT. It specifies CASSLEGEEGTGELFF.

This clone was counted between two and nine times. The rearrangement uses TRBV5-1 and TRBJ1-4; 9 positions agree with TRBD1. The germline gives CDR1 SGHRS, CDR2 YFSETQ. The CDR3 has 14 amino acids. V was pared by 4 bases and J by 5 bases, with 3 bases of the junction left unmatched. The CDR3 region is CASSHGTGNEKLFF. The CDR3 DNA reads TGCGCCAGCAGCCATGGGACAGGGAATGAAAAACTGTTTTTT.

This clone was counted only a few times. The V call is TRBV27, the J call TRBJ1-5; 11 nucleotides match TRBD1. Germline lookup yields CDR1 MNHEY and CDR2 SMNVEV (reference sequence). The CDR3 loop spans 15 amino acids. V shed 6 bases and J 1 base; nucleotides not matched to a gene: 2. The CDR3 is CASRDRGLSNQPQHF. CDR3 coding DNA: TGTGCCAGCAGGGACAGGGGGCTAAGCAATCAGCCCCAGCATTTT.

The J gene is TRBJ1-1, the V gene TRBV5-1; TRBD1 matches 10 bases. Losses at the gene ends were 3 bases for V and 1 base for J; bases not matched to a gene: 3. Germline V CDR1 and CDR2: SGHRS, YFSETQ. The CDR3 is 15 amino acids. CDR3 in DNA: TGCGCCAGCAGCTCCGGGACAGGGGAGAACACTGAAGCTTTCTTT. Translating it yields CASSSGTGENTEAFF.

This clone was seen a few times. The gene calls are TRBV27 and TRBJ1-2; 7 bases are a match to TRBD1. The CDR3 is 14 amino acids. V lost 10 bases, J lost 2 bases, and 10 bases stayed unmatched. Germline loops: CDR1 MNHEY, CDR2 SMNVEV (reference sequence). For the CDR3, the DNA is TGTGCCACCAGGTTCCGGGACAGCAACTATGGCTACACCTTC. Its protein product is CATRFRDSNYGYTF.

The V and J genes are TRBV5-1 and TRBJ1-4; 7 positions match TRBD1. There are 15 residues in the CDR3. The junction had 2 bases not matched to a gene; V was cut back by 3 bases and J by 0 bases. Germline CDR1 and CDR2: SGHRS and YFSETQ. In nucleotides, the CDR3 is TGCGCCAGCAGCTCCGGACAGGCAACTAATGAAAAACTGTTTTTT. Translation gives CASSSGQATNEKLFF.

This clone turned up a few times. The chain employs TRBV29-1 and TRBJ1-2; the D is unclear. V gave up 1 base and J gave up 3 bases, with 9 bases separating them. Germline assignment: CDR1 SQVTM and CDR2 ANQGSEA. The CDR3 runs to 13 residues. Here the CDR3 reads CSVEAETHYGYTF. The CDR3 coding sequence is TGCAGCGTTGAAGCTGAGACTCACTATGGCTACACCTTC.

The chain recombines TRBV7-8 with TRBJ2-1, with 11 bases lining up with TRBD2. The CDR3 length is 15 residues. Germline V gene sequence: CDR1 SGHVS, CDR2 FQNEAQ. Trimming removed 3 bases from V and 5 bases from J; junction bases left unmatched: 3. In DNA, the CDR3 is TGTGCCAGCAGCTTTAGCGGGAGGGGCCACAATGAGCAGTTCTTC. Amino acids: CASSFSGRGHNEQFF.

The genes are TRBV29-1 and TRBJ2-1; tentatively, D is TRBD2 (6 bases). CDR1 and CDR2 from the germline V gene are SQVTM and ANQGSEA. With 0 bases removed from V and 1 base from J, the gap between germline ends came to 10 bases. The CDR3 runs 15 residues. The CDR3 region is CSVEDQEGSYNEQFF. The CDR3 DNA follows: TGCAGCGTTGAAGATCAGGAGGGTTCCTACAATGAGCAGTTCTTC.

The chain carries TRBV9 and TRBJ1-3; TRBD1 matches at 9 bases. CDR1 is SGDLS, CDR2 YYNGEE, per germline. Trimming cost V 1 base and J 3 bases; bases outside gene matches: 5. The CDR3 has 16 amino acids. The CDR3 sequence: CASSVSGQGVGNTIYF. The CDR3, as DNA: TGTGCCAGCAGCGTATCGGGACAGGGTGTTGGAAACACCATATATTTT.

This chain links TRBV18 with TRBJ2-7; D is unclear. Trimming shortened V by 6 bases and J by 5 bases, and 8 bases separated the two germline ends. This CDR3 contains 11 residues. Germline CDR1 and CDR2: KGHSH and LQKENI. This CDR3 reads CASSQLDEQYF. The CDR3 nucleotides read TGTGCCAGCTCTCAACTTGACGAGCAGTACTTC.

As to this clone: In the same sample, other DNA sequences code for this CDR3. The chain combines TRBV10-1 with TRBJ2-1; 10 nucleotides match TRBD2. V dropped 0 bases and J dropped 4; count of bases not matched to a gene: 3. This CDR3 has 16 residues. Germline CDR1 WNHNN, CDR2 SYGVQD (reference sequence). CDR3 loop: CASSESTSGPYNEQFF. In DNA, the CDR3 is TGCGCCAGCAGTGAGTCGACTAGCGGGCCATACAATGAGCAGTTCTTC.